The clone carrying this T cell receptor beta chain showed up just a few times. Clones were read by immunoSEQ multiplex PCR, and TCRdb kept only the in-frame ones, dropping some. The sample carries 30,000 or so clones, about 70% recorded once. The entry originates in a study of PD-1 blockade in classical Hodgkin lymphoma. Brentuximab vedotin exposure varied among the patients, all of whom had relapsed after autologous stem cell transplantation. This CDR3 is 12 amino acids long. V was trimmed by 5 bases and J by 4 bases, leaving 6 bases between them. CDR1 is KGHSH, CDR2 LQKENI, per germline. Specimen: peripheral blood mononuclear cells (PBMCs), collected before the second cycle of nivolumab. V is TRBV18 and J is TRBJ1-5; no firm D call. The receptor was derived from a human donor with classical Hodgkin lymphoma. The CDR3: CASSELNQPQHF. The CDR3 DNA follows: TGTGCCAGCTCAGAGTTAAATCAGCCCCAGCATTTT.